Listed here are 24 T cell receptor beta chains from one sample, sequenced in a study of identical twins. TCRdb reanalysed the 5' RACE reads using MiXCR and keeps one entry per CDR3 protein. The sample shows under 450,000 distinct CDR3 sequences, about a fifth of them seen only once. Sequenced: naive T cells sorted from blood. The source is a man aged 45-65 years in good health.

This clonotype appeared a few times. The rearrangement uses TRBV7-9 and TRBJ2-2; 12 bases are shared with TRBD1. Trimming at V came to 4 bases and at J to 8 bases, leaving 11 bases not matched to a gene. Germline lookup yields CDR1 SEHNR and CDR2 FQNEAQ (reference sequence). The CDR3 spans 17 residues. CDR3 sequence: CASSSLPGTGGTGELFF. CDR3 DNA: TGTGCCAGCAGCTCCCTCCCGGGGACAGGGGGCACTGGGGAGCTGTTTTTT.

The chain couples TRBV5-5 to TRBJ2-4, with D perhaps matching TRBD1 (6 bases). This CDR3 spans 15 amino acids. CDR1 is SGHKS and CDR2 is YYEKEE in the germline V gene (reference sequence). Trimming removed 4 bases from V and 12 bases from J, with 23 bases in between. CDR3 region: CASSETTTGLGGQYF. Written as DNA, the CDR3 is TGTGCCAGCAGCGAGACCACTACAGGGTTAGGCGGTCAGTACTTC.

The chain combines TRBV9 with TRBJ2-1, with 10 bases identical to TRBD2. The CDR3 runs to 16 residues. Germline V lookup: CDR1 SGDLS, CDR2 YYNGEE. V shed 4 bases, J shed 4 bases, and the junction held 8 bases outside the gene matches. The CDR3 sequence is CASSPLGSGGYNEQFF. The DNA for the CDR3 is TGTGCCAGCAGCCCCCTTGGTAGCGGGGGGTACAATGAGCAGTTCTTC.

This clonotype was detected only a few times. V and J are TRBV7-2 and TRBJ2-5, with TRBD2 identical over 7 bases. The CDR3 totals 14 residues. The germline V gene has CDR1 SGHTA and CDR2 FQGNSA. J gave up 5 bases and V 3 bases, and 6 bases lay outside the gene matches. The CDR3 DNA follows: TGTGCCAGCAGCTTTTCGTCCGGGAGGGAGACCCAGTACTTC. Amino acid sequence: CASSFSSGRETQYF.

This clonotype was counted a few times. The V gene is TRBV4-2, the J gene TRBJ2-7; perhaps TRBD1 as D (5 bases). This CDR3 has 14 residues. V was shortened by 3 bases and J by 5 bases, with 14 bases between the two germline ends. CDR1 and CDR2 (germline): LGHNA, YNFKEQ. The CDR3 loop is CASSQGQDWDEQYF. For the CDR3, the DNA is TGTGCCAGCAGCCAGGGGCAGGATTGGGACGAGCAGTACTTC.

This clonotype was seen ten or more times. At one end, the junction sequence differs from germline, possibly due to a read error. The rearrangement uses TRBV5-1 and TRBJ1-1; D may be TRBD1 (5 bases). The CDR3 contains 14 residues. Germline V CDR1 and CDR2: SGHRS, YFSETQ. CDR3 in DNA: TGTGCCAGCAGCCTTGTGGGGGAGGGGACTGAAGCTTTCTTT. It specifies CASSLVGEGTEAFF. The variable domain in full, with the rest retrieved from reference TRBV5-1 and TRBJ1-1, is KAGVTQTPRYLIKTRGQQVTLSCSPISGHRSVSWYQQTPGQGLQFLFEYFSETQRNKGNFPGRFSGRQFSNSRSEMNVSTLELGDSALYLCASSLVGEGTEAFFGQGTRLTVV.

This clonotype showed up many times. The CDR3 DNA reads as TGTGCCACCAGTGACCGCACGGACCGAGGTTGGGATACGCAGTATTTT. Its protein product is CATSDRTDRGWDTQYF. The J gene is TRBJ2-3, the V gene TRBV24-1; D unclear. V lost 4 bases and J 6 bases, leaving 19 bases between the germline ends. This CDR3 has 16 amino acids. Germline V gene sequence: CDR1 KGHDR, CDR2 SFDVKD.

This clonotype was seen at least ten times. The chain carries TRBV20-1 and TRBJ2-5, with a tentative D call TRBD1 (6 bases). The CDR3 totals 14 residues. Deletions cut 6 bases from V and 2 bases from J, with 16 bases between. Germline V gene lookup returns CDR1 DFQATT and CDR2 SNEGSKA (reference sequence). The CDR3 reads CSARARQGQETQYF. The CDR3 DNA sequence: TGCAGTGCAAGGGCTCGTCAGGGGCAAGAGACCCAGTACTTC.

The chain links TRBV12-3 or TRBV12-4 to TRBJ2-5, with D maybe TRBD2 (5 bases). Trimming stripped 5 bases from V and 7 bases from J, with 14 bases between. The CDR3 sequence is 13 residues long. The CDR3 is CASSPDSKGTQYF. The CDR3 DNA follows: TGTGCCAGCAGTCCGGACTCTAAGGGGACCCAGTACTTC.

The chain carries TRBV18 and TRBJ2-1; no firm D call. Trimming removed 5 bases from V and 7 bases from J, with 12 bases in between. This CDR3 comprises 13 residues. Germline V gene lookup returns CDR1 KGHSH and CDR2 LQKENI. In DNA form, the CDR3 reads TGTGCCAGCTCAGTAATGAGTGGGAATGAGCAGTTCTTC. This encodes CASSVMSGNEQFF.

This clonotype was seen only a few times. The CDR3 bases are TGTGCCACCAGCAGAAGCGGGAGCACAGATACGCAGTATTTT. Translation: CATSRSGSTDTQYF. The chain recombines TRBV15 with TRBJ2-3; D might be TRBD2 (6 bases). CDR3 length: 14 residues. V was shortened by 2 bases and J by 0 bases, with 6 bases between the two germline ends. CDR1 is LNHNV and CDR2 is YYDKDF in the germline V gene (reference sequence).

The V and J genes are TRBV20-1 and TRBJ1-2; D possibly corresponds to TRBD1 (5 bases). V dropped 3 bases and J dropped 3 bases, with 17 bases sitting between them. Germline CDR1 reads DFQATT; CDR2 reads SNEGSKA (reference sequence). The CDR3 runs to 15 residues. Written as DNA, the CDR3 is TGCAGTGCTAGGATACGAACTCAGGGACACTATGGCTACACCTTC. Amino acid sequence: CSARIRTQGHYGYTF.

The chain recombines TRBV29-1 with TRBJ1-1, with D possibly matching TRBD1 (6 bases). There are 18 residues in the CDR3. Germline CDR1 SQVTM, CDR2 ANQGSEA. Trimming cost V 7 bases and J 0 bases, with 27 bases left between them. CDR3 DNA: TGCAGCGCGATAGGGGTCCGAGGGGGTCGAACTATGAACACTGAAGCTTTCTTT. Translation gives CSAIGVRGGRTMNTEAFF.

The chain is built from TRBV20-1 and TRBJ2-1; 12 positions agree with TRBD2. The junction had 7 bases not matched to a gene; V was cut back by 6 bases and J by 4 bases. This CDR3 is 15 amino acids long. Germline loops: CDR1 DFQATT, CDR2 SNEGSKA (reference sequence). The CDR3 spells CSAELAGGGYNEQFF. Written as DNA, the CDR3 is TGCAGTGCAGAACTAGCGGGGGGTGGATACAATGAGCAGTTCTTC.

The J gene is TRBJ2-3, the V gene TRBV7-9; D unresolved. CDR1 is SEHNR and CDR2 is FQNEAQ in the germline V gene (reference sequence). The CDR3 has 13 amino acids. Trimming took 3 bases from V and 7 from J, leaving 11 bases between them. CDR3: CASSFGSSNTQYF. DNA of the CDR3: TGTGCCAGCAGCTTCGGATCTAGTAATACGCAGTATTTT.

A single count supports this clonotype. A clone one base away is much larger, so this may be a read error. J is TRBJ2-5 and V is TRBV7-6; no reliable D call. The CDR3 is made up of 12 amino acids. Trimming removed 8 bases from V and 4 bases from J, with 11 bases in between. Germline CDR1 SGHVS, CDR2 FNYEAQ. This CDR3 reads CASGPRLETQYF. The CDR3 coding sequence is TGTGCCAGCGGCCCCAGATTAGAGACCCAGTACTTC.

The rearrangement joins TRBV9 to TRBJ2-1; 8 nucleotides agree with TRBD1. Per the germline V gene, CDR1 is SGDLS and CDR2 is YYNGEE. The CDR3 is made up of 16 amino acids. V dropped 4 bases and J dropped 0; count of bases not matched to a gene: 6. The CDR3 coding sequence is TGTGCCAGCAGCCCGACAGGGGCAAGCTCCTACAATGAGCAGTTCTTC. Translated, it gives CASSPTGASSYNEQFF.

In its sample, this clonotype was seen many times. V is TRBV18 and J is TRBJ2-1, with 9 nucleotides matching TRBD2. Germline V gene lookup returns CDR1 KGHSH and CDR2 LQKENI. The CDR3 has 16 residues. V shed 4 bases and J 0 bases; nucleotides not matched to a gene: 4. CDR3 in amino acids: CASSRTSDRSYNEQFF. The CDR3 bases are TGTGCCAGCTCACGGACTAGCGATCGCTCCTACAATGAGCAGTTCTTC.

This rearrangement joins TRBV29-1 to TRBJ2-3; 8 nucleotides agree with TRBD2. The CDR3 loop spans 14 amino acids. V shed 5 bases and J 1 base; nucleotides not matched to a gene: 5. CDR1 and CDR2 (germline): SQVTM, ANQGSEA. The CDR3 DNA follows: TGCAGCGTTCGTAGCGGGGTTGGCACAGATACGCAGTATTTT. It translates to CSVRSGVGTDTQYF.

This clonotype came up a few times. The gene calls are TRBV25-1 and TRBJ1-6; 8 bases map to TRBD1. The V gene end was trimmed by 4 bases and the J gene end by 7 bases; junction bases not matched to a gene: 6. Germline values: CDR1 MGHDK, CDR2 SYGVNS. The CDR3 totals 15 residues. CDR3 amino acids: CASSGTGIMNSPLHF. The CDR3, as DNA: TGTGCCAGCAGTGGGACAGGGATAATGAATTCACCCCTCCACTTT.

This clonotype occurred many times. The chain joins TRBV7-8 to TRBJ2-7; tentative D call: TRBD1 (6 bases). V gave up 0 bases and J gave up 3 bases, with 12 bases separating them. Germline CDR1 and CDR2: SGHVS and FQNEAQ. The CDR3 totals 15 residues. The CDR3 nucleotides read TGTGCCAGCAGCTTAGCCTACGGGACAAACTACGAGCAGTACTTC. Translated: CASSLAYGTNYEQYF.

The V and J genes are TRBV9 and TRBJ2-1, with 8 bases matching TRBD2. Germline V lookup: CDR1 SGDLS, CDR2 YYNGEE. Trimming took 0 bases from V and 2 from J; bases not matched to a gene: 4. CDR3 size: 16 residues. CDR3 in amino acids: CASSVVSGGAYNEQFF. The CDR3 DNA is TGTGCCAGCAGCGTAGTAAGCGGGGGTGCCTACAATGAGCAGTTCTTC.

The chain is built from TRBV28 and TRBJ2-2, with 8 bases identical to TRBD2. The CDR3 has 15 amino acids. The trim removed 6 bases at V and 0 bases at J, leaving 3 bases unmatched. Germline V lookup: CDR1 MDHEN, CDR2 SYDVKM. CDR3 protein: CASRQAGANTGELFF. In DNA form, the CDR3 reads TGTGCCAGCAGGCAAGCGGGGGCGAACACCGGGGAGCTGTTTTTT.

J is TRBJ2-1 and V is TRBV14; 8 bases agree with TRBD2. The CDR3 sequence is 16 residues long. In germline, CDR1 is SGHDN, CDR2 FVKESK. V lost 2 bases, J lost 3 bases, and 6 bases stayed unmatched. The CDR3: CASSQRGGVVYNEQFF. The CDR3 DNA follows: TGTGCCAGCAGCCAACGGGGGGGCGTTGTCTACAATGAGCAGTTCTTC.